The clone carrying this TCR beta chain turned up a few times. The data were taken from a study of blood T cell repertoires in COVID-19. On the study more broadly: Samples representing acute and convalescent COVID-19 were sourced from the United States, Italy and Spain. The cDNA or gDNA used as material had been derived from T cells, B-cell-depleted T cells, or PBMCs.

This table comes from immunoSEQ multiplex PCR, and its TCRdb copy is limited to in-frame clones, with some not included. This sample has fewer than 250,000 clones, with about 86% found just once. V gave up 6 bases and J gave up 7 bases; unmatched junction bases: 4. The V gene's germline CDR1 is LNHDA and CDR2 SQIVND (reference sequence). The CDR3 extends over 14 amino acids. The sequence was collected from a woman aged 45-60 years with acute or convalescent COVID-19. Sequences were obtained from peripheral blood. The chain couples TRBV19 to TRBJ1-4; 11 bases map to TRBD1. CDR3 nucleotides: TGTGCCAGTAGGGGGACAGGGGGAATTGAAAAACTGTTTTTT. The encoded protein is CASRGTGGIEKLFF.